The T cell receptor (beta chain) described here comes from a study of blood T cells in healthy people across ages. Then a second PCR, running roughly 7 to 11 cycles, was carried out with a sample-barcoded 5' primer and a J-beta primer mix. MiXCR, applied by TCRdb to the 5' RACE reads, yields one record per CDR3 protein. The sample lists 750,000 to 850,000 distinct CDR3 sequences, about 25% occurring once. The ends were cut back, 0 bases at V and 7 bases at J, with 12 bases in the middle. CDR1 and CDR2 (germline): SEHNR, FQNEAQ (reference sequence). The CDR3 contains 15 residues. The same data also contributed to another study, on T cells of mothers and their children. From that study: Over 8.5 million TCR beta CDR3 reads were obtained from each mother, and about 3 million from each child. Related pairs of mothers and children showed slightly higher, non-significant overlap versus unrelated pairs.

The V call is TRBV7-9, the J call TRBJ1-4; D call uncertain. This clonotype was obtained from a boy between 10 and 17 years old in good health. Input material: blood. CDR3 sequence: CASSLAGRPGEKLFF. In DNA, the CDR3 is TGTGCCAGCAGCTTAGCGGGCAGACCGGGTGAAAAACTGTTTTTT.